The rows below give T cell receptor beta chains drawn from one sample of a study of blood T cell repertoires in COVID-19. Clones were sequenced by immunoSEQ multiplex PCR, and TCRdb holds only the in-frame ones, with some missing. The data contain over 300,000 clones, roughly 90% of them singletons. The source material was peripheral blood. The receptor set was obtained from a man aged 18 to 35 who had recovered from COVID-19. Both conserved end residues are part of each CDR3. Fields, in order: V gene, clone size, J gene, D gene, CDR3 DNA, CDR3 protein. D genes are given only for firm matches. Clone size is stated in some rows and not others, as once, few, many or a class when expanded.

V: TRBV10-1; size: .; J: TRBJ2-7; D: .; DNA: TGCGCCAGCAGTGAGTCGATAGGACAACCCTACGAGCAGTACTTC; CDR3: CASSESIGQPYEQYF
V: TRBV5-1; size: .; J: TRBJ2-3; D: .; DNA: TGCGCCAGCTCGCGCAGGGGGGAAGCAGATACGCAGTATTTT; CDR3: CASSRRGEADTQYF
V: TRBV27; size: .; J: TRBJ1-1; D: TRBD1; DNA: TGTGCCAGCAGTTCATGGACAGGGGAAGCTTTCTTT; CDR3: CASSSWTGEAFF
V: TRBV11-2; size: .; J: TRBJ1-1; D: .; DNA: TGTGCCAGCAGCTTAGGTCAAACTGAAGCTTTCTTT; CDR3: CASSLGQTEAFF
V: TRBV6-5; size: .; J: TRBJ2-7; D: TRBD2; DNA: TGTGCCAGCACCCTAGCGGGGAGCTACGAGCAGTACTTC; CDR3: CASTLAGSYEQYF
V: TRBV9; size: .; J: TRBJ1-5; D: TRBD1; DNA: TGTGCCAGCAGCCTCGGACAGGAAGGCCAGCCCCAGCATTTT; CDR3: CASSLGQEGQPQHF
V: TRBV12-3/TRBV12-4; size: .; J: TRBJ1-2; D: TRBD1; DNA: TGTGCCAGCAGTTGGGACAGTTATGGCTACACCTTC; CDR3: CASSWDSYGYTF
V: TRBV18; size: .; J: TRBJ1-5; D: .; DNA: TGTGCCAGCTCACCATCGCGACAGGACCAGCCCCAGCATTTT; CDR3: CASSPSRQDQPQHF
V: TRBV3-1/TRBV3-2; size: .; J: TRBJ2-3; D: TRBD1; DNA: TGTGCCAGCAGCCTTCGGACAGGGTCGCAGTATTTT; CDR3: CASSLRTGSQYF
V: TRBV4-1; size: .; J: TRBJ1-1; D: TRBD1; DNA: TGCGCCAGCAGCCAAGATCCCCTTACAGGGGACACTGAAGCTTTCTTT; CDR3: CASSQDPLTGDTEAFF
V: TRBV12-3/TRBV12-4; size: .; J: TRBJ2-7; D: .; DNA: TGTGCCAGCGTGGAGGGAAAGGGCGAGCAGTACTTC; CDR3: CASVEGKGEQYF
V: TRBV7-9; size: .; J: TRBJ2-7; D: TRBD1; DNA: TGTGCCAGCAGCTTACCTTCCACAGGGGGATACGAGCAGTACTTC; CDR3: CASSLPSTGGYEQYF
V: TRBV5-1; size: once; J: TRBJ1-5; D: .; DNA: TGCGCCAGCAGCTTAAATGACGGGAGCAATCAGCCCCAGCATTTT; CDR3: CASSLNDGSNQPQHF
V: TRBV2; size: .; J: TRBJ1-6; D: TRBD1; DNA: TGTGCCAGCAGTGTCACAGGGGGGTATAGCTCCTATAATTCACCCCTCCACTTT; CDR3: CASSVTGGYSSYNSPLHF
V: TRBV2; size: once; J: TRBJ1-2; D: .; DNA: TGTGCCAGCAAGATGGAGGGGAACTATGGCTACACCTTC; CDR3: CASKMEGNYGYTF
V: TRBV24-1; size: .; J: TRBJ2-1; D: .; DNA: TGTGCCACCCAGGAAGAAAGCTCGAATGAGCAGTTCTTC; CDR3: CATQEESSNEQFF
V: TRBV5-4; size: once; J: TRBJ2-5; D: .; DNA: TGTGCCAGCAGCTTGCGACGCGGGACCAAAGAGACCCAGTACTTC; CDR3: CASSLRRGTKETQYF
V: TRBV27; size: .; J: TRBJ1-5; D: TRBD1; DNA: TGTGCCAGCAGTTTATCAGGGACAGTCCCTGATCCCCAGCATTTT; CDR3: CASSLSGTVPDPQHF
V: TRBV3-1/TRBV3-2; size: once; J: TRBJ2-2; D: TRBD1; DNA: TGTGCCAGCAGCCCCCCCGGGACAGGACGCACCGGGGAGCTGTTTTTT; CDR3: CASSPPGTGRTGELFF
V: TRBV25-1; size: .; J: TRBJ1-4; D: .; DNA: TGTGCCAGCAGTGAATGGGGCGGTGGAGATGAAAAACTGTTTTTT; CDR3: CASSEWGGGDEKLFF
V: TRBV28; size: .; J: TRBJ2-1; D: .; DNA: TGTGCCAGTAAGGGCAGGGGGGACAATGAGCAGTTCTTC; CDR3: CASKGRGDNEQFF
V: TRBV3-1/TRBV3-2; size: .; J: TRBJ2-3; D: TRBD2; DNA: TGTGCCAGCAGCCAAGCTTGGGCGGGAGACACCTCCACAGATACGCAGTATTTT; CDR3: CASSQAWAGDTSTDTQYF
V: TRBV6-6; size: .; J: TRBJ1-1; D: TRBD1; DNA: TGTGCCAGCAGAACAGGGGGGGACACTGAAGCTTTCTTT; CDR3: CASRTGGDTEAFF
V: TRBV27; size: .; J: TRBJ2-7; D: .; DNA: TGTGCCAGCAGTGACTACTACGAGCAGTACTTC; CDR3: CASSDYYEQYF
V: TRBV18; size: .; J: TRBJ1-1; D: .; DNA: TGTGCCAGCTCACTATCGCTCCGGGAGGTTGAAGCTTTCTTT; CDR3: CASSLSLREVEAFF
V: TRBV5-1; size: .; J: TRBJ1-2; D: .; DNA: TGCGCCAGCAGCTTGGCATCTTCGGGAGAGGGTGGCTACACCTTC; CDR3: CASSLASSGEGGYTF
V: TRBV4-1; size: .; J: TRBJ2-5; D: TRBD1; DNA: TGCGCCAGCAGCCCCGAGGCCTACAGGGGTCCCCCGCAAGAGACCCAGTACTTC; CDR3: CASSPEAYRGPPQETQYF
V: TRBV29-1; size: .; J: TRBJ2-7; D: .; DNA: TGCAGCGTACCAAAGGAGGACAGTAGTTCCTACGAGCAGTACTTC; CDR3: CSVPKEDSSSYEQYF